The 21 T cell receptor beta chains below come from one sample, sequenced in a study of STAT5B mutations in CD4+ large granular lymphocyte leukemia. TCRdb's table, derived via immunoSEQ multiplex PCR, lists solely in-frame clones and lacks some. This sample has about 34,000 clones, with around 80% found just once. Sequencing used CD4+ T cells from blood buffy coats. These receptors came from a human donor in good health.

This clone was detected a few times. This chain uses TRBV6-5 with TRBJ1-2; D call uncertain. This CDR3 comprises 15 residues. V was cut by 5 bases and J by 0 bases, with 13 bases left in between. Germline-derived CDR1 and CDR2 are MNHEY and SVGAGI. The CDR3 loop reads CASSRSGFPNYGYTF. DNA of the CDR3: TGTGCCAGCAGTCGTTCGGGGTTCCCTAACTATGGCTACACCTTC.

V gene TRBV4-3 combines with J gene TRBJ2-1; the D is unclear. The CDR3 is 14 residues long. From germline, CDR1 is LGHNA and CDR2 YSLEER. V lost 1 base to trimming and J lost 2 bases, with 6 bases between them. Here the CDR3 reads CASSQVGPYNEQFF. CDR3 in DNA: TGCGCCAGCAGCCAAGTTGGACCCTACAATGAGCAGTTCTTC.

This clone was observed a handful of times. The chain employs TRBV9 and TRBJ2-2, with 7 bases matching TRBD1. This CDR3 has 15 amino acids. The V segment lost 3 bases and the J segment 0 bases; nucleotides outside the gene matches: 2. CDR1 and CDR2 (germline): SGDLS, YYNGEE. The CDR3 reads CASSAGTANTGELFF. The CDR3 DNA reads as TGTGCCAGCAGCGCCGGGACAGCGAACACCGGGGAGCTGTTTTTT.

The chain is built from TRBV18 and TRBJ1-5; tentative D call: TRBD1 (5 bases). Per germline, CDR1 KGHSH and CDR2 LQKENI. Deletions cut 3 bases from V and 5 bases from J, with 11 bases between. The CDR3 extends over 14 amino acids. In DNA form, the CDR3 reads TGTGCCAGCTCACCGGGGGACCCCTATCAGCCCCAGCATTTT. It is translated as CASSPGDPYQPQHF.

This rearrangement joins TRBV7-8 to TRBJ2-1; no firm D call. Trimming took 5 bases from V and 0 from J, leaving 5 bases between them. Germline CDR1 reads SGHVS; CDR2 reads FQNEAQ. The CDR3 spans 13 residues. The CDR3 DNA sequence: TGTGCCAGCAGCCGAGTCTCCTACAATGAGCAGTTCTTC. It is translated as CASSRVSYNEQFF.

This chain links TRBV5-1 with TRBJ2-2, with D unclear. Germline V CDR1 and CDR2: SGHRS, YFSETQ. Trimming removed 2 bases from V and 2 bases from J, with 7 bases in between. CDR3 size: 14 residues. The CDR3 loop is CASSFRGNTGELFF. CDR3 sequence (DNA): TGCGCCAGCAGCTTCCGCGGTAACACCGGGGAGCTGTTTTTT.

The V and J genes are TRBV29-1 and TRBJ2-2; perhaps TRBD1 as D (8 bases). The length of the CDR3 is 13 residues. Germline V CDR1 and CDR2: SQVTM, ANQGSEA. The V end was cut by 7 bases, the J end by 5 bases, with 14 bases between. CDR3 residues: CSGTGRGTGELFF. The CDR3 nucleotides are TGCAGCGGGACAGGGAGGGGGACCGGGGAGCTGTTTTTT.

The V and J genes are TRBV6-5 and TRBJ1-2, with D perhaps TRBD1 (6 bases). The CDR3 runs to 14 residues. Trimming took 8 bases from V and 5 from J, leaving 18 bases between them. CDR1 MNHEY and CDR2 SVGAGI come from the germline V gene. This chain's CDR3 is CASDRWGAEYGYTF. The CDR3 DNA reads TGTGCCAGCGACCGTTGGGGGGCGGAATATGGCTACACCTTC.

The V gene is TRBV10-3, the J gene TRBJ2-7; 10 nucleotides match TRBD1. J gave up 5 bases and V 3 bases, and 10 bases lay outside the gene matches. CDR3 length equals 16 residues. Germline V gives CDR1 ENHRY, CDR2 SYGVKD. CDR3 sequence: CAISDSRGDRGDEQYF. DNA for the CDR3: TGTGCCATCAGTGACTCCCGGGGGGACAGGGGCGACGAGCAGTACTTC.

The chain employs TRBV15 and TRBJ1-2; 10 bases match TRBD1. With V trimmed by 3 bases and J by 7 bases, 5 bases remained unmatched. The CDR3 has 14 amino acids. Germline V CDR1 and CDR2: LNHNV, YYDKDF (reference sequence). Here the CDR3 reads CATSSRQGATGYTF. CDR3 DNA sequence: TGTGCCACCAGCAGCCGACAGGGGGCGACTGGCTACACCTTC.

A single count supports this clone. This chain joins TRBV6-7 and TRBJ2-3, with 12 nucleotides matching TRBD2. TRBV6-7 is annotated as an ORF whose role is uncertain. After removal of 4 bases from V and 3 bases from J, the junction contained 14 bases not matched to a gene. This CDR3 comprises 19 residues. CDR3 nucleotides: TGTGCCAGCAGTTCCCCCGGGACTAGCGGGTCTTCCGCAACAGATACGCAGTATTTT. Residues: CASSSPGTSGSSATDTQYF.

The chain links TRBV15 to TRBJ2-3, with 7 positions matching TRBD2. The CDR3 runs to 17 residues. The germline CDR1 and CDR2 sequences are LNHNV and YYDKDF (reference sequence). J was trimmed by 2 bases and V by 0 bases; bases with no gene match: 8. The CDR3 DNA reads TGTGCCACCAGCAGAGATTGGGGCGGGACTAACACAGATACGCAGTATTTT. Translated: CATSRDWGGTNTDTQYF.

This chain joins TRBV7-2 and TRBJ2-3, with 9 nucleotides matching TRBD2. Looked up from germline, CDR1 is SGHTA and CDR2 is FQGNSA. The CDR3 has 17 amino acids. Trimming took 4 bases from V and 0 from J; bases not matched to a gene: 8. DNA for the CDR3: TGTGCCAGCAGCTCGGGGCGGGAGGGTAGTAGCACAGATACGCAGTATTTT. Amino acid sequence: CASSSGREGSSTDTQYF.

In its sample, this clone was seen once. The gene calls are TRBV9 and TRBJ1-1; D not resolved. Trimming removed 0 bases at V and 1 base at J, with 7 bases between. Germline CDR1 SGDLS, CDR2 YYNGEE. The CDR3 has 14 amino acids. CDR3: CASSVGRANTEAFF. In nucleotides, the CDR3 is TGTGCCAGCAGCGTAGGCCGGGCGAACACTGAAGCTTTCTTT.

This clone is a singleton in its sample. The rearrangement joins TRBV10-1 to TRBJ2-3; TRBD2 is a possible D gene (6 bases). The ends were cut back, 0 bases at V and 0 bases at J, with 7 bases in the middle. This CDR3 is 15 amino acids long. CDR1 and CDR2 from the germline V gene are WNHNN and SYGVQD (reference sequence). CDR3 DNA: TGCGCCAGCAGTGAGTCAGGAGGGAGCACAGATACGCAGTATTTT. This codes for CASSESGGSTDTQYF.

This clone has a handful of counts. The rearrangement joins TRBV4-1 to TRBJ2-1; the D is unclear. CDR1 is MGHRA, CDR2 YSYEKL, per germline. This CDR3 is built from 14 residues. V was shortened by 2 bases and J by 4 bases, with 9 bases between the two germline ends. The CDR3 protein is CASSQYTGYNEQFF. CDR3 coding DNA: TGCGCCAGCAGCCAATATACGGGTTACAATGAGCAGTTCTTC.

This chain uses TRBV29-1 with TRBJ1-5; the D gene is possibly TRBD1 (6 bases). Trimming shortened V by 5 bases and J by 2 bases, and 16 bases separated the two germline ends. This CDR3 comprises 15 residues. The germline V gene has CDR1 SQVTM and CDR2 ANQGSEA. CDR3 sequence reads: CSVPGGAGGNQPQHF. The CDR3 bases are TGCAGCGTTCCTGGCGGGGCAGGGGGCAATCAGCCCCAGCATTTT.

The J gene is TRBJ1-4, the V gene TRBV29-1; TRBD1 is a possible D gene (6 bases). This CDR3 region has 12 residues. V was trimmed by 7 bases and J by 8 bases, leaving 14 bases between them. Germline lookup yields CDR1 SQVTM and CDR2 ANQGSEA. DNA of the CDR3: TGCAGCGCGCGCAGGGGAAGCGAAAAACTGTTTTTT. It encodes CSARRGSEKLFF.

This clone showed up just once. The gene calls are TRBV7-2 and TRBJ2-7; TRBD2 might be the D (7 bases). Trimming removed 4 bases from V and 1 base from J, with 17 bases in between. This CDR3 contains 16 residues. CDR1 is SGHTA, CDR2 FQGNSA, per germline. CDR3 bases: TGTGCCAGCAGCTCGGGGGGCGGGAGATCATCCTACGAGCAGTACTTC. Translating gives CASSSGGGRSSYEQYF.

A note on this clone: Different DNA sequences within this sample yield the same CDR3. The rearrangement uses TRBV4-1 and TRBJ1-2; D might be TRBD1 (6 bases). The germline gives CDR1 MGHRA, CDR2 YSYEKL. The CDR3 runs to 13 residues. Trimming cost V 4 bases and J 8 bases, with 14 bases left between them. CDR3: CASSLRTAYGYTF. In nucleotides, the CDR3 is TGCGCCAGCAGCCTCCGGACAGCCTACGGCTACACCTTC.

A few counts support this clone. V and J are TRBV19 and TRBJ1-5; D is possibly TRBD1 (6 bases). This CDR3 has 15 residues. Between the trimmed V and J ends, which lost 3 bases and 3 bases, there was a span of 12 bases. Germline V gene sequence: CDR1 LNHDA, CDR2 SQIVND (reference sequence). CDR3 protein: CASSMGRGFNQPQHF. The CDR3 DNA sequence: TGTGCCAGTAGTATGGGCAGGGGTTTCAATCAGCCCCAGCATTTT. Complete variable domain (other parts from reference TRBV19 and TRBJ1-5): DGGITQSPKYLFRKEGQNVTLSCEQNLNHDAMYWYRQDPGQGLRLIYYSQIVNDFQKGDIAEGYSVSREKKESFPLTVTSAQKNPTAFYLCASSMGRGFNQPQHFGDGTRLSIL.